The 32 T cell receptor beta chains below come from one sample, sequenced in a study of blood T cell repertoires in COVID-19. Here immunoSEQ multiplex PCR was the method, and the copy in TCRdb shows in-frame clones only, minus some. The sample records 350,000 or so clones, 90% being singletons. Sequencing was performed on peripheral blood. The receptors shown here come from a man aged 18 to 30 with active or convalescent COVID-19.

The V call is TRBV18, the J call TRBJ2-5; D possibly corresponds to TRBD2 (6 bases). The CDR3 loop spans 14 amino acids. Trimming left V 6 bases short and J 3 bases short, with 14 bases between. Germline V gene lookup returns CDR1 KGHSH and CDR2 LQKENI. DNA for the CDR3: TGTGCCAGCTCGTCCGCTCGGGGGAAAGAGACCCAGTACTTC. This translates into CASSSARGKETQYF. Full variable domain (remainder filled in from reference TRBV18 and TRBJ2-5): NAGVMQNPRHLVRRRGQEARLRCSPMKGHSHVYWYRQLPEEGLKFMVYLQKENIIDESGMPKERFSAEFPKEGPSILRIQQVVRGDSAAYFCASSSARGKETQYFGPGTRLLVL.

The chain recombines TRBV9 with TRBJ1-1, with 9 positions matching TRBD1. The CDR3 totals 13 residues. The V segment lost 3 bases and the J segment 6 bases; nucleotides outside the gene matches: 3. Germline V gene lookup returns CDR1 SGDLS and CDR2 YYNGEE. The DNA of the CDR3 is TGTGCCAGCAGCGCCCGGACAGGGGCTGAAGCTTTCTTT. Its translation: CASSARTGAEAFF.

The V call is TRBV2, the J call TRBJ2-5; weak D call: TRBD1 (7 bases). Germline V gene lookup returns CDR1 SNHLY and CDR2 FYNNEI. The CDR3 is 12 residues long. The CDR3, as DNA: TGTGCAACCAGGGGGGCGGGAGAGACCCAGTACTTC. This gives the protein CATRGAGETQYF.

V usage is TRBV2 and J usage is TRBJ2-3; 8 bases map to TRBD2. CDR1 and CDR2 (germline): SNHLY, FYNNEI. V shed 3 bases and J 3 bases; nucleotides not matched to a gene: 2. The length of the CDR3 is 14 residues. CDR3 protein: CASSDGGATDTQYF. The CDR3 nucleotides are TGTGCCAGCAGTGACGGGGGGGCGACAGATACGCAGTATTTT.

CDR3 nucleotide sequence: TGTGCCAGCAGCGTAGGGACTCGCAATCAGCCCCAGCATTTT. Translation: CASSVGTRNQPQHF. The chain has TRBV9 and TRBJ1-5; D is unresolved. Between the trimmed V and J ends, which lost 0 bases and 2 bases, there was a span of 6 bases. CDR3 size: 14 residues. Germline loops: CDR1 SGDLS, CDR2 YYNGEE.

The chain joins TRBV4-3 to TRBJ2-3; 10 bases are a match to TRBD2. CDR1 is LGHNA and CDR2 is YSLEER in the germline V gene. Trimming cost V 0 bases and J 2 bases; bases outside gene matches: 8. The length of the CDR3 is 18 residues. As DNA, the CDR3 is TGCGCCAGCAGCCAAGAGTTAAGAGCGGGGGGGTACACAGATACGCAGTATTTT. Amino acid sequence: CASSQELRAGGYTDTQYF.

With regard to this clone: The junction and the germline gene differ at one end; a read error may be behind it. The CDR3 loop reads CASSERRISGANVLTF. As DNA, the CDR3 is TGTGCCAGCAGTGAAAGACGGATCTCTGGGGCCAACGTGCTGACTTTC. The chain employs TRBV6-1 and TRBJ2-6; possible D gene TRBD1, 5 bases. This CDR3 comprises 16 residues. CDR1 is MNHNS and CDR2 is SASEGT in the germline V gene.

This rearrangement joins TRBV9 to TRBJ2-3; TRBD2 is a possible D gene (7 bases). From germline, CDR1 is SGDLS and CDR2 YYNGEE. The CDR3 length is 16 residues. Trimming left V 3 bases short and J 0 bases short, with 14 bases between. Written as DNA, the CDR3 is TGTGCCAGCAGCGATCCGGGGGGCATTAGCACAGATACGCAGTATTTT. Its translation: CASSDPGGISTDTQYF.

This chain joins TRBV12-3 or TRBV12-4 and TRBJ2-7; 7 nucleotides line up with TRBD2. This CDR3 comprises 13 residues. The ends lost 4 bases at V and 4 bases at J; junction bases unmatched: 4. In nucleotides, the CDR3 is TGTGCCAGCAGTTCAATCGGGGGGTACGAGCAGTACTTC. It is translated as CASSSIGGYEQYF.

The CDR3 loop is CASSWTERAPYEQYF. The CDR3 DNA is TGCGCCAGCAGCTGGACTGAGAGAGCCCCTTACGAGCAGTACTTC. V usage is TRBV5-1 and J usage is TRBJ2-7; TRBD2 is a possible D gene (5 bases). The CDR3 consists of 15 residues. Per germline, CDR1 SGHRS and CDR2 YFSETQ. Trimming pared 3 bases from V and 4 bases from J, leaving 17 bases between.

V usage is TRBV2 and J usage is TRBJ1-1; the match to TRBD1 covers 9 bases. Germline V gives CDR1 SNHLY, CDR2 FYNNEI. This CDR3 is built from 13 residues. V lost 9 bases, J lost 4 bases, and 6 bases stayed unmatched. The CDR3 spells CARDRGVGTEAFF. The CDR3 bases are TGTGCCAGGGACAGGGGAGTTGGCACTGAAGCTTTCTTT.

V usage is TRBV25-1 and J usage is TRBJ1-5; D is unclear. Germline V lookup: CDR1 MGHDK, CDR2 SYGVNS. V was shortened by 3 bases and J by 0 bases, with 15 bases between the two germline ends. CDR3 length: 17 residues. CDR3 DNA sequence: TGTGCCAGCAGTGATAGTCGGTCGGGTTATAGCAATCAGCCCCAGCATTTT. Its translation is CASSDSRSGYSNQPQHF.

The chain is built from TRBV7-3 and TRBJ1-6, with 7 positions matching TRBD1. V lost 1 base to trimming and J lost 4 bases; unmatched junction nucleotides: 7. Germline CDR1 and CDR2: SGHTA and FQGTGA. The CDR3 has 17 amino acids. Here the CDR3 reads CASSLMPGGIYNSPLHF. In DNA form, the CDR3 reads TGTGCCAGCAGCTTAATGCCAGGGGGAATATATAATTCACCCCTCCACTTT. The whole variable domain, remainder taken from reference TRBV7-3 and TRBJ1-6, is GAGVSQTPSNKVTEKGKYVELRCDPISGHTALYWYRQSLGQGPEFLIYFQGTGAADDSGLPNDRFFAVRPEGSVSTLKIQRTERGDSAVYLCASSLMPGGIYNSPLHFGNGTRLTVT.

V gene TRBV11-2 combines with J gene TRBJ1-5; perhaps TRBD1 as D (6 bases). Germline loops: CDR1 SGHAT, CDR2 FQNNGV. The ends were cut back, 5 bases at V and 6 bases at J, with 17 bases in the middle. This CDR3 contains 15 residues. CDR3 region: CASSPTTGSGQPQHF. The CDR3 region has the DNA TGTGCCAGCAGCCCCACAACAGGGAGCGGTCAGCCCCAGCATTTT.

The chain employs TRBV14 and TRBJ2-7, with D possibly TRBD1 on 6 matching bases. CDR3 size: 16 residues. V dropped 0 bases and J dropped 2 bases, with 14 bases sitting between them. Germline V lookup: CDR1 SGHDN, CDR2 FVKESK. CDR3 nucleotides: TGTGCCAGCAGCCAAGATCCGGCAGGGGAAACCTACGAGCAGTACTTC. This gives the protein CASSQDPAGETYEQYF.

The CDR3 region is CASSESYRGLGTDTQYF. Written as DNA, the CDR3 is TGTGCCAGCAGTGAATCTTACAGGGGGCTAGGGACAGATACGCAGTATTTT. This rearrangement joins TRBV6-1 to TRBJ2-3; 9 bases match TRBD1. After removal of 2 bases from V and 3 bases from J, the junction contained 9 bases not matched to a gene. CDR1 MNHNS and CDR2 SASEGT come from the germline V gene. CDR3 length: 17 residues.

This chain links TRBV14 with TRBJ1-3, with 11 bases matching TRBD1. CDR3 length: 18 amino acids. Germline CDR1 reads SGHDN; CDR2 reads FVKESK. Trimming took 4 bases from V and 2 from J; bases not matched to a gene: 10. CDR3 in amino acids: CASSPRGQGAYAGNTIYF. The CDR3 DNA follows: TGTGCCAGCAGCCCACGCGGACAGGGGGCTTACGCTGGAAACACCATATATTTT.

This chain connects TRBV24-1 to TRBJ2-7; 8 bases match TRBD2. Trimming cost V 4 bases and J 5 bases; bases outside gene matches: 9. Germline values: CDR1 KGHDR, CDR2 SFDVKD. The CDR3 sequence is 15 residues long. CDR3 residues: CATSDTGTRIDEQYF. The CDR3, as DNA: TGTGCCACCAGTGACACCGGGACTAGGATTGACGAGCAGTACTTC.

The chain links TRBV7-6 to TRBJ1-2, with 10 bases identical to TRBD1. Per the germline V gene, CDR1 is SGHVS and CDR2 is FNYEAQ. This CDR3 is built from 15 residues. The V gene end was trimmed by 6 bases and the J gene end by 8 bases; junction bases not matched to a gene: 12. The CDR3: CASREPGQGFGGYTF. DNA for the CDR3: TGTGCCAGCAGAGAGCCGGGACAGGGGTTCGGCGGCTACACCTTC.

The J gene is TRBJ1-2, the V gene TRBV5-6; the D gene is possibly TRBD1 (6 bases). The germline V and J ends were trimmed by 0 bases and 5 bases, with 14 bases remaining between them. CDR3 size: 15 residues. Germline CDR1 and CDR2: SGHDT and YYEEEE. Here the CDR3 reads CASSLGVGGMYGYTF. CDR3 nucleotide sequence: TGTGCCAGCAGCTTGGGGGTAGGGGGAATGTATGGCTACACCTTC.

The chain recombines TRBV30 with TRBJ2-3; D remains ambiguous. The CDR3 length is 13 residues. V was shortened by 1 base and J by 6 bases, with 11 bases between the two germline ends. Germline V gene sequence: CDR1 GTSNPN, CDR2 SVGIG (reference sequence). Written as DNA, the CDR3 is TGTGCCTGGAGTGCCACCACCAGGGATACGCAGTATTTT. As protein: CAWSATTRDTQYF. The variable domain in full, completed from reference TRBV30 and TRBJ2-3, reads SQTIHQWPATLVQPVGSPLSLECTVEGTSNPNLYWYRQAAGRGLQLLFYSVGIGQISSEVPQNLSASRPQDRQFILSSKKLLLSDSGFYLCAWSATTRDTQYFGPGTRLTVL.

V is TRBV9 and J is TRBJ1-4; D might be TRBD1 (6 bases). V gave up 6 bases and J gave up 0 bases, with 12 bases separating them. CDR3 size: 15 residues. CDR1 and CDR2 (germline): SGDLS, YYNGEE. CDR3 sequence: CASTVGDTTNEKLFF. The DNA for the CDR3 is TGTGCCAGCACTGTCGGGGACACAACTAATGAAAAACTGTTTTTT. The full variable domain, in which reference TRBV9 and TRBJ1-4 provide the parts outside the CDR3, is DSGVTQTPKHLITATGQRVTLRCSPRSGDLSVYWYQQSLDQGLQFLIQYYNGEERAKGNILERFSAQQFPDLHSELNLSSLELGDSALYFCASTVGDTTNEKLFFGSGTQLSVL.

This rearrangement joins TRBV18 to TRBJ2-3; D remains ambiguous. V was trimmed by 3 bases and J by 3 bases, leaving 16 bases between them. The CDR3 length is 16 residues. Germline V gene data show CDR1 as KGHSH and CDR2 as LQKENI. The CDR3 is CASSPRLALRTDTQYF. DNA for the CDR3: TGTGCCAGCTCACCCCGTCTCGCCTTGAGGACAGATACGCAGTATTTT. The whole variable domain, remainder taken from reference TRBV18 and TRBJ2-3, is NAGVMQNPRHLVRRRGQEARLRCSPMKGHSHVYWYRQLPEEGLKFMVYLQKENIIDESGMPKERFSAEFPKEGPSILRIQQVVRGDSAAYFCASSPRLALRTDTQYFGPGTRLTVL.

CDR3 amino acids: CASSVLVAGGSTEQFF. The CDR3 DNA follows: TGTGCCAGCAGCGTTTTGGTGGCGGGGGGGTCGACTGAGCAGTTCTTC. V gene TRBV9 combines with J gene TRBJ2-1; 9 nucleotides line up with TRBD2. Trimming took 2 bases from V and 9 from J; bases not matched to a gene: 12. Germline CDR1 and CDR2: SGDLS and YYNGEE. The CDR3 runs to 16 residues.

The rearrangement uses TRBV6-2 or TRBV6-3 and TRBJ1-5; 8 nucleotides line up with TRBD1. V was clipped by 4 bases and J by 2 bases; unmatched bases: 4. CDR1 is MNHEY, CDR2 SVGEGT, per germline. The CDR3 length is 15 residues. The CDR3 loop reads CASSSMTGGNQPQHF. DNA for the CDR3: TGTGCCAGCAGTTCCATGACAGGGGGCAATCAGCCCCAGCATTTT.

The rearrangement links TRBV27 to TRBJ2-2, with D possibly being TRBD2 (6 bases). The V and J ends lost 5 bases and 7 bases respectively, with 11 bases between them. Germline-derived CDR1 and CDR2 are MNHEY and SMNVEV (reference sequence). CDR3 size: 13 residues. CDR3: CASSLIGGGELFF. The CDR3 DNA reads as TGTGCCAGCAGTCTTATCGGGGGCGGGGAGCTGTTTTTT.

This clone has a handful of counts. The CDR3 DNA sequence: TGTGCCAGCAGTTGGGGCAGCATGAACACTGAAGCTTTCTTT. It codes for CASSWGSMNTEAFF. This sequence joins TRBV28 and TRBJ1-1; D perhaps matches TRBD1 (5 bases). The CDR3 sequence is 14 residues long. Between the trimmed V and J ends, which lost 4 bases and 0 bases, there was a span of 9 bases. From germline, CDR1 is MDHEN and CDR2 SYDVKM.

V is TRBV11-2 and J is TRBJ1-1; the D gene is possibly TRBD1 (5 bases). The CDR3 extends over 12 amino acids. From germline, CDR1 is SGHAT and CDR2 FQNNGV. The germline V and J ends were trimmed by 5 bases and 10 bases, with 14 bases remaining between them. CDR3 sequence: CASSPQGVIAFF. The DNA for the CDR3 is TGTGCCAGCAGCCCCCAAGGGGTGATAGCTTTCTTT.

The rearrangement joins TRBV19 to TRBJ1-5, with D possibly being TRBD1 (5 bases). Germline assignment: CDR1 LNHDA and CDR2 SQIVND (reference sequence). V was cut by 6 bases and J by 0 bases, with 9 bases left in between. This CDR3 has 14 residues. The CDR3 protein is CASSRQYSNQPQHF. The CDR3 DNA reads TGTGCCAGTAGCCGACAGTATAGCAATCAGCCCCAGCATTTT.

This CDR3 is CASTDGGAGDTQYF. Written as DNA, the CDR3 is TGTGCCAGCACCGATGGGGGGGCTGGAGATACGCAGTATTTT. The rearrangement joins TRBV6-5 to TRBJ2-3, with a possible D match to TRBD2 (7 bases). This CDR3 contains 14 residues. V dropped 7 bases and J dropped 5 bases, with 16 bases sitting between them. Germline V gene lookup returns CDR1 MNHEY and CDR2 SVGAGI.

This clone was seen a handful of times. V gene TRBV18 combines with J gene TRBJ2-1; 12 positions agree with TRBD2. The CDR3 is 16 residues long. J lost 5 bases, V lost 2 bases, and 4 bases had no gene match. The germline V gene encodes CDR1 KGHSH and CDR2 LQKENI. CDR3 region: CASSPSGLAGNNEQFF. The CDR3 nucleotides are TGTGCCAGCTCACCATCGGGACTAGCGGGCAACAATGAGCAGTTCTTC.

The chain couples TRBV28 to TRBJ1-2, with D possibly TRBD1 on 6 matching bases. CDR3 length: 13 residues. Germline V gene lookup returns CDR1 MDHEN and CDR2 SYDVKM. Trimming stripped 6 bases from V and 4 bases from J, with 12 bases between. CDR3: CASRQQGPYGYTF. The CDR3 nucleotides read TGTGCCAGCAGGCAACAGGGTCCCTATGGCTACACCTTC.